The text below deals with one TCR beta chain. Libraries were prepared by immunoSEQ multiplex PCR; TCRdb keeps only in-frame clonotypes and omits some of them. The table includes roughly 50,000 clones, approximately 86% detected once. The source of the sample is a study of OX40 agonist ivuxolimab in advanced cancers. The sequencing used CD4+ or CD8+ T cells sorted from blood, collected in a trial of the OX40 agonist ivuxolimab. The TCR was taken from an adult with an advanced solid tumor such as melanoma, head and neck, liver or kidney cancer.

In DNA, the CDR3 is TGCGCCAGCAGCTTGGATTGGACCGCTGCTGGGTATGGCTACACCTTC. It specifies CASSLDWTAAGYGYTF. The chain has TRBV5-1 and TRBJ1-2; D is unclear. CDR1 and CDR2 (germline): SGHRS, YFSETQ. CDR3 length: 16 amino acids. Trimming pared 0 bases from V and 5 bases from J, leaving 17 bases between.